This passage covers 21 T cell receptor beta chains from one sample sequenced in a study of cytomegalovirus exposure and HLA in healthy donors. This PCR relied on a set of 60 Vbeta primers and 13 Jbeta primers. The protocol was immunoSEQ multiplex PCR, while the TCRdb copy is restricted to in-frame clones and leaves out a portion. Here the sample spans roughly 80,000 clones, 75% to 85% being singletons. Sequenced sample: PBMCs. The source is a man aged 35 to 55 in good health and CMV-seronegative.

The gene calls are TRBV6-6 and TRBJ2-7; possibly TRBD2 for D (6 bases). The CDR3 consists of 12 residues. Between the trimmed V and J ends, which lost 8 bases and 1 base, there was a span of 9 bases. Germline V CDR1 and CDR2: MNHNY, SVGAGI (reference sequence). For the CDR3, the DNA is TGTGCCAGCCGCGGGGTTTCCTACGAGCAGTACTTC. Translating gives CASRGVSYEQYF.

The rearrangement links TRBV11-2 to TRBJ2-5; D is possibly TRBD2 (6 bases). The V end was cut by 1 base, the J end by 5 bases, with 14 bases between. Germline V gives CDR1 SGHAT, CDR2 FQNNGV. The CDR3 length is 15 residues. CDR3 bases: TGTGCCAGCAGCTTAGTACTAGCCACGAGCGAGACCCAGTACTTC. Its translation is CASSLVLATSETQYF.

The rearrangement links TRBV4-1 to TRBJ2-5, with D unresolved. V was cut by 0 bases and J by 6 bases, with 14 bases left in between. The V gene's germline CDR1 is MGHRA and CDR2 YSYEKL. The CDR3 covers 15 residues. For the CDR3, the DNA is TGCGCCAGCAGCCAAGACCGACGGGTTTTGCAGACCCAGTACTTC. It translates to CASSQDRRVLQTQYF.

V gene TRBV5-1 combines with J gene TRBJ2-2; D is perhaps TRBD1 (5 bases). V was shortened by 3 bases and J by 1 base, with 10 bases between the two germline ends. Germline V CDR1 and CDR2: SGHRS, YFSETQ. This CDR3 contains 15 residues. This CDR3 reads CASSSAGQNTGELFF. The CDR3 bases are TGCGCCAGCAGCTCAGCTGGACAGAACACCGGGGAGCTGTTTTTT.

The chain has TRBV11-2 and TRBJ2-5; D unresolved. V was cut by 1 base and J by 5 bases, with 8 bases left in between. The CDR3 totals 13 residues. The germline CDR1 and CDR2 sequences are SGHAT and FQNNGV. CDR3 amino acids: CASSLVIGETQYF. The CDR3 region has the DNA TGTGCCAGCAGCTTAGTAATCGGTGAGACCCAGTACTTC.

The gene calls are TRBV6-6 and TRBJ1-1; D is perhaps TRBD1 (5 bases). The V end lost 5 bases, the J end lost 8 bases, and 21 bases lay between the germline ends. This CDR3 has 15 amino acids. Germline assignment: CDR1 MNHNY and CDR2 SVGAGI (reference sequence). The CDR3 is CASSPRLLQGSEAFF. The DNA for the CDR3 is TGTGCCAGCAGTCCTAGATTGTTGCAGGGTTCAGAAGCTTTCTTT.

This clone was observed a handful of times. The chain links TRBV7-2 to TRBJ1-1; 10 bases match TRBD1. CDR3 length: 14 amino acids. Germline CDR1 reads SGHTA; CDR2 reads FQGNSA. J gave up 8 bases and V 1 base, and 4 bases lay outside the gene matches. CDR3 in DNA: TGTGCCAGCAGCTTAGTGGGACAGGGGTCCGAAGCTTTCTTT. Its protein is CASSLVGQGSEAFF.

The V and J genes are TRBV9 and TRBJ2-1; maybe TRBD2 (6 bases). V was cut by 0 bases and J by 0 bases, with 13 bases left in between. Germline V gene data show CDR1 as SGDLS and CDR2 as YYNGEE. There are 17 residues in the CDR3. CDR3 sequence: CASSVGSAGSSYNEQFF. The CDR3 DNA sequence: TGTGCCAGCAGCGTAGGATCGGCGGGGAGCTCCTACAATGAGCAGTTCTTC.

The V gene is TRBV19, the J gene TRBJ1-5; D is perhaps TRBD1 (5 bases). CDR3 size: 16 residues. Per germline, CDR1 LNHDA and CDR2 SQIVND (reference sequence). V gave up 1 base and J gave up 3 bases, with 13 bases separating them. CDR3 coding DNA: TGTGCCAGTAGTATAGTGGCCCGACAGTCCAATCAGCCCCAGCATTTT. As protein: CASSIVARQSNQPQHF.

The rearrangement joins TRBV6-5 to TRBJ1-2, with 10 nucleotides matching TRBD1. Looked up from germline, CDR1 is MNHEY and CDR2 is SVGAGI. V shed 2 bases and J 4 bases; nucleotides not matched to a gene: 1. The CDR3 length is 14 residues. The CDR3 sequence is CASSYRDRGYGYTF. The CDR3 DNA follows: TGTGCCAGCAGTTACCGGGACAGGGGCTATGGCTACACCTTC.

The chain links TRBV12-5 to TRBJ1-5; the D is unclear. Germline V gene data show CDR1 as LGHNT and CDR2 as FRNRAP. V shed 6 bases and J shed 3 bases, with 18 bases lying between them. The CDR3 runs 16 residues. DNA of the CDR3: TGTGCTAGTGGGTGGGTGGGCAATGCCCCCAATCAGCCCCAGCATTTT. Protein sequence: CASGWVGNAPNQPQHF.

The V and J genes are TRBV2 and TRBJ1-1; D remains ambiguous. The CDR3 consists of 13 residues. V dropped 0 bases and J dropped 4 bases, with 6 bases sitting between them. Germline lookup yields CDR1 SNHLY and CDR2 FYNNEI. This CDR3 reads CASSEALATEAFF. DNA for the CDR3: TGTGCCAGCAGTGAAGCGCTGGCCACTGAAGCTTTCTTT.

The chain uses TRBV11-1 and TRBJ1-1; D remains ambiguous. Germline assignment: CDR1 SGHAT and CDR2 FQDESV (reference sequence). V dropped 5 bases and J dropped 0 bases, with 7 bases sitting between them. CDR3 size: 13 residues. CDR3 region: CASSPYMNTEAFF. The CDR3, as DNA: TGTGCCAGCAGCCCGTACATGAACACTGAAGCTTTCTTT.

The rearrangement joins TRBV10-3 to TRBJ1-1; D uncertain. CDR1 and CDR2 from the germline V gene are ENHRY and SYGVKD. There are 11 residues in the CDR3. V was pared by 8 bases and J by 8 bases, with 12 bases between. CDR3 sequence: CAIADSREAFF. CDR3 bases: TGTGCCATCGCCGACTCGAGAGAAGCTTTCTTT.

The V gene is TRBV5-1, the J gene TRBJ2-1; 13 bases line up with TRBD2. Germline V gene sequence: CDR1 SGHRS, CDR2 YFSETQ. The CDR3 loop spans 16 amino acids. V was pared by 5 bases and J by 0 bases, with 2 bases of the junction left unmatched. The CDR3 region has the DNA TGCGCCAGCAGTGGGACTAGCGGGGACTCCTACAATGAGCAGTTCTTC. Protein product: CASSGTSGDSYNEQFF.

The J gene is TRBJ2-7, the V gene TRBV6-5; 13 bases match TRBD2. Losses at the gene ends were 0 bases for V and 4 bases for J; bases not matched to a gene: 0. This CDR3 has 15 residues. The germline V gene encodes CDR1 MNHEY and CDR2 SVGAGI. The CDR3 loop reads CASSYSGLAGYEQYF. CDR3 nucleotide sequence: TGTGCCAGCAGTTACTCGGGACTAGCGGGGTACGAGCAGTACTTC.

This clone has a handful of counts. The chain combines TRBV10-1 with TRBJ1-2; D is undetermined. This CDR3 has 13 amino acids. The germline V gene encodes CDR1 WNHNN and CDR2 SYGVQD (reference sequence). The V and J ends lost 3 bases and 2 bases respectively, with 7 bases between them. The CDR3 DNA sequence: TGCGCCAGCAGTGAAGACTCCAACTATGGCTACACCTTC. Translating it yields CASSEDSNYGYTF.

The chain is built from TRBV7-2 and TRBJ1-5, with TRBD1 matching over 7 bases. With V trimmed by 0 bases and J by 3 bases, 2 bases remained unmatched. Looked up from germline, CDR1 is SGHTA and CDR2 is FQGNSA. This CDR3 contains 15 residues. CDR3 sequence: CASSLAGTDNQPQHF. CDR3 in DNA: TGTGCCAGCAGCTTAGCCGGGACAGACAATCAGCCCCAGCATTTT.

This rearrangement joins TRBV21-1 to TRBJ1-3; the table's D call of TRBD1 was not tested on the DNA. TRBV21-1 constitutes a pseudogene. The CDR3 totals 19 residues. CDR3 nucleotide sequence: TGTGCCAGCAGGAAAACCCCTTTACAGGATAAGAGCTCTGGAAACACCATATATTTT. The encoded protein is CASRKTPLQDKSSGNTIYF.

This clone appeared once. The chain combines TRBV6-6 with TRBJ1-1; 8 bases fit TRBD1. Germline CDR1 MNHNY, CDR2 SVGAGI (reference sequence). V shed 2 bases and J 13 bases; nucleotides not matched to a gene: 9. The CDR3 length is 13 residues. CDR3 DNA sequence: TGTGCCAGCAGTTACCGTGGGACAGGCGGAGGTTTCTTT. Its translation: CASSYRGTGGGFF.

As to this clone: The same CDR3 also results from other DNA sequences found in this sample. The chain recombines TRBV18 with TRBJ1-1; 11 bases agree with TRBD1. The V segment lost 6 bases and the J segment 3 bases; nucleotides outside the gene matches: 6. The CDR3 is 15 residues long. CDR1 is KGHSH, CDR2 LQKENI, per germline. In DNA form, the CDR3 reads TGTGCCAGCTCCCCCGGGACAGGGGGGGACACTGAAGCTTTCTTT. Amino acids: CASSPGTGGDTEAFF.